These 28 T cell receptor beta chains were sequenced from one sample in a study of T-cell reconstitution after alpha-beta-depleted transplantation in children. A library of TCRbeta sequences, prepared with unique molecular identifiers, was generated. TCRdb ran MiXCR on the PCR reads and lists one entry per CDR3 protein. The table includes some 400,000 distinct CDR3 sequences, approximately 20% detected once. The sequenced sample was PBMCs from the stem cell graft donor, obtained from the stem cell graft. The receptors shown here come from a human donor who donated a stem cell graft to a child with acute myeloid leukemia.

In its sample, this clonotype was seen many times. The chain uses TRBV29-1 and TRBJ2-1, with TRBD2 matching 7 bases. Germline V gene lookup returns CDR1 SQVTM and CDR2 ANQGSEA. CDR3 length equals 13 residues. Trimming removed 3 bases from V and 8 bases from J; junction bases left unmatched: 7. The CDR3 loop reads CSVDWEGRDEQFF. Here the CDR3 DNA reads TGCAGCGTTGACTGGGAGGGGCGGGATGAGCAGTTCTTC.

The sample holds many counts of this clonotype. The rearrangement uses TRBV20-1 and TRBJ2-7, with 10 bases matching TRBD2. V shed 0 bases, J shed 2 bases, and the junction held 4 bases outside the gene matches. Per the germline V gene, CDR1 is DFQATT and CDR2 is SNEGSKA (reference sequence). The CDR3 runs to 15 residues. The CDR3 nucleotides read TGCAGTGCTAGAGACCGACTAGCGGGTACCTACGAGCAGTACTTC. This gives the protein CSARDRLAGTYEQYF.

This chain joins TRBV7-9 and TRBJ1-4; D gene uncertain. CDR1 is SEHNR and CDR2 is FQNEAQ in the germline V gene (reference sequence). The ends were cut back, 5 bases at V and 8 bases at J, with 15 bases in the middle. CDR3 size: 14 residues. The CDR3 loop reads CASSPSGRGEKLFF. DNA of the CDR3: TGTGCCAGCAGCCCCTCCGGCCGAGGAGAAAAACTGTTTTTT.

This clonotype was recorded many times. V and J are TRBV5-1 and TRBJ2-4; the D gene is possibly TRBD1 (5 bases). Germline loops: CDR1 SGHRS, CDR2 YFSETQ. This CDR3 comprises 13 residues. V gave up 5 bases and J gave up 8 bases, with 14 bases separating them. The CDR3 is CASRPDIQDIQYF. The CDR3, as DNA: TGCGCCAGCAGACCGGACATACAGGACATTCAGTACTTC.

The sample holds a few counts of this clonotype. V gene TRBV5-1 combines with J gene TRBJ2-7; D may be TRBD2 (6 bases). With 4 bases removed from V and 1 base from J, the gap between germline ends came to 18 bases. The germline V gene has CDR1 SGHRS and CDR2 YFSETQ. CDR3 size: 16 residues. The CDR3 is CASSPGSGGTSYEQYF. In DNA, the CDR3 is TGCGCCAGCAGCCCAGGTTCTGGCGGGACTTCCTACGAGCAGTACTTC. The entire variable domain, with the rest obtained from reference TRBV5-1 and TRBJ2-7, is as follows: KAGVTQTPRYLIKTRGQQVTLSCSPISGHRSVSWYQQTPGQGLQFLFEYFSETQRNKGNFPGRFSGRQFSNSRSEMNVSTLELGDSALYLCASSPGSGGTSYEQYFGPGTRLTVT.

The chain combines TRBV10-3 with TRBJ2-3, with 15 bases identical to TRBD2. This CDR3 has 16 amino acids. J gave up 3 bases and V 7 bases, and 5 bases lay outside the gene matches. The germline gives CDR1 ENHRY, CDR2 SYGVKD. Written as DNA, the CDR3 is TGTGCCATCACCGGACTAGCGGGAGGGCCAACAGATACGCAGTATTTT. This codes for CAITGLAGGPTDTQYF.

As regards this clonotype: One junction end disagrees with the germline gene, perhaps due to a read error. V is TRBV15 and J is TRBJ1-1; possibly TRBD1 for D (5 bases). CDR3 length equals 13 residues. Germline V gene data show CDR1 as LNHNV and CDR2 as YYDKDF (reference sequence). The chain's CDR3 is CATKDGANSEAFF. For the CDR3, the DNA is TGTGCCACTAAGGACGGGGCGAACTCTGAAGCTTTCTTT.

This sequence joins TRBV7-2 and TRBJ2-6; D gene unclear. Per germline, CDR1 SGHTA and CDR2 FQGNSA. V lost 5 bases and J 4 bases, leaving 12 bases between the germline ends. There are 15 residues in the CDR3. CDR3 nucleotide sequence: TGTGCCAGCAGCCAGCCTTGGAGCGGGGCCAACGTCCTGACTTTC. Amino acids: CASSQPWSGANVLTF.

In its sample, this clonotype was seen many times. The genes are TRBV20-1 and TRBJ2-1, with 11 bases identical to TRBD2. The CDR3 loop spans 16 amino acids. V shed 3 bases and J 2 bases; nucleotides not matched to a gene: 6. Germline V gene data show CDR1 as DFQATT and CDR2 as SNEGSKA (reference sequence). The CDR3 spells CSARIAGGGPYNEQFF. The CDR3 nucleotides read TGCAGTGCTAGGATAGCGGGAGGGGGCCCCTACAATGAGCAGTTCTTC.

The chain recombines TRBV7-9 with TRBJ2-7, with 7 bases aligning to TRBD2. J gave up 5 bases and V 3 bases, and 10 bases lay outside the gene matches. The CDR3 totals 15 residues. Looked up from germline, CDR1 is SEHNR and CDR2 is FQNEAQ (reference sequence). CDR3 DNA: TGTGCCAGCAGCTTTAGCTGGGGAGGGAAAAACGAGCAGTACTTC. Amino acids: CASSFSWGGKNEQYF.

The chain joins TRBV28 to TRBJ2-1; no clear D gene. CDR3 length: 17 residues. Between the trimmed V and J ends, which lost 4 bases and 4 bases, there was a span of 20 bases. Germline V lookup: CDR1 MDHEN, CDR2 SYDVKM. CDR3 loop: CASSSGLLADKYNEQFF. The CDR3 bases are TGTGCCAGCAGTTCCGGTCTGTTAGCAGATAAATACAATGAGCAGTTCTTC.

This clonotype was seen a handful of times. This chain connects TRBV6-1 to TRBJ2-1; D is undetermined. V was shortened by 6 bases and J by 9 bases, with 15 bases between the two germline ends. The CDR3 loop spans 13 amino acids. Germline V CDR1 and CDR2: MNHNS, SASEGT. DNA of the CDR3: TGTGCCAGCAGCAGACTGGCTAGTGCTGAGCAGTTCTTC. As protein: CASSRLASAEQFF.

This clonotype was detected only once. The CDR3 loop reads CASSPKEDLTDTQYF. DNA of the CDR3: TGTGCCAGCAGCCCGAAAGAGGACCTCACAGATACGCAGTATTTT. The V call is TRBV4-2, the J call TRBJ2-3, with unresolved D. V was shortened by 4 bases and J by 2 bases, with 13 bases between the two germline ends. In germline, CDR1 is LGHNA, CDR2 YNFKEQ. This CDR3 has 15 residues.

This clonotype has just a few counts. The CDR3 is CASTPGDEKLFF. The CDR3 DNA reads TGTGCCAGCACCCCAGGGGATGAAAAACTGTTTTTT. The rearrangement links TRBV6-6 to TRBJ1-4; possible D gene TRBD1, 6 bases. V was cut by 7 bases and J by 6 bases, with 9 bases left in between. In germline, CDR1 is MNHNY, CDR2 SVGAGI (reference sequence). The CDR3 contains 12 residues.

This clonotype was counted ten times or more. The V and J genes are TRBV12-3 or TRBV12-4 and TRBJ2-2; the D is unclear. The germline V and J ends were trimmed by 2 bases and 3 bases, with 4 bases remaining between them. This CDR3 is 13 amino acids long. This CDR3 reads CASSLKYTGELFF. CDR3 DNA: TGTGCCAGCAGTTTAAAGTACACCGGGGAGCTGTTTTTT.

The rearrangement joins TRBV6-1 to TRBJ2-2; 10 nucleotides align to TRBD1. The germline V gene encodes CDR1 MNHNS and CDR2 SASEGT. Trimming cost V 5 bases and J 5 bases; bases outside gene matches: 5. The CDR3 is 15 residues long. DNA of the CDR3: TGTGCCAGCAGTCTCCGGGACAGGGGAACCGGGGAGCTGTTTTTT. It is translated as CASSLRDRGTGELFF.

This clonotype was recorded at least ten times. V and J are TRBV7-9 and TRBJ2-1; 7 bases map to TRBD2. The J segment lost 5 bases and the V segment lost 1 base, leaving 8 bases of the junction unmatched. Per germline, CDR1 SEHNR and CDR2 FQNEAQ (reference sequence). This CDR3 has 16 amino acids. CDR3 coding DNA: TGTGCCAGCAGCTTAGTCGCAGCGGGACGACACAATGAGCAGTTCTTC. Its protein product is CASSLVAAGRHNEQFF.

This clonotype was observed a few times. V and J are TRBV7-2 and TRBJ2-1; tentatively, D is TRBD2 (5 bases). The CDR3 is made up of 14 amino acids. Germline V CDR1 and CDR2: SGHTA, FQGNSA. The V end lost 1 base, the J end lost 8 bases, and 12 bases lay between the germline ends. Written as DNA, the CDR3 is TGTGCCAGCAGCTTAGTCGGAGGATACGATGAGCAGTTCTTC. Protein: CASSLVGGYDEQFF.

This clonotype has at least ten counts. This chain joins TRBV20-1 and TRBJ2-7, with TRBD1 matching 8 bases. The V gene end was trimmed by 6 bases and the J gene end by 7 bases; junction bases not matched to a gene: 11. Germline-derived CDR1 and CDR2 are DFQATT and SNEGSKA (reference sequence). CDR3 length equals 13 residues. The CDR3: CSAQRTGQNEQYF. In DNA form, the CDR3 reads TGCAGTGCCCAGAGGACAGGGCAAAATGAGCAGTACTTC.

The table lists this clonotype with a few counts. The CDR3 protein is CASSLSWRGAAQYF. Here the CDR3 DNA reads TGTGCCAGCAGTTTATCGTGGCGAGGGGCGGCGCAGTACTTC. V and J are TRBV27 and TRBJ2-7; D is tentatively TRBD1 or TRBD2 (5 bases each). Trimming removed 0 bases at V and 9 bases at J, with 15 bases between. The CDR3 is made up of 14 amino acids. Per the germline V gene, CDR1 is MNHEY and CDR2 is SMNVEV (reference sequence).

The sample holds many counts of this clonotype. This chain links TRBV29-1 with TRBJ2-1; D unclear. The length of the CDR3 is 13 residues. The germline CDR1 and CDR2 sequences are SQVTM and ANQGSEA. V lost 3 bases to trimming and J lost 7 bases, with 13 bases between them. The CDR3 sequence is CSVESSPYNEQFF. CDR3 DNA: TGCAGCGTTGAGTCCAGTCCGTATAATGAGCAGTTCTTC.

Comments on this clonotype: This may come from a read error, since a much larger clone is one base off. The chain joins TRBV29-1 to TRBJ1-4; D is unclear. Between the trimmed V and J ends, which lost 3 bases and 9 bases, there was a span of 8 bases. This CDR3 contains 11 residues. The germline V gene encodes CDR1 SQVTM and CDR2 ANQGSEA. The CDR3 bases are TGCAGCGTTGAGACGGGGAAAAAACTGTTTTTT. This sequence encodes CSVETGKKLFF.

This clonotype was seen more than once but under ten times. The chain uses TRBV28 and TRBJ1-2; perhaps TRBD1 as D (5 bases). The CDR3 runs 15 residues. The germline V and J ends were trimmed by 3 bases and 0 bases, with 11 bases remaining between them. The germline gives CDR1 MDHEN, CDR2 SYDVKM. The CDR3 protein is CASSLAGTSNYGYTF. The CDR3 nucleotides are TGTGCCAGCAGTTTGGCAGGGACTTCTAACTATGGCTACACCTTC.

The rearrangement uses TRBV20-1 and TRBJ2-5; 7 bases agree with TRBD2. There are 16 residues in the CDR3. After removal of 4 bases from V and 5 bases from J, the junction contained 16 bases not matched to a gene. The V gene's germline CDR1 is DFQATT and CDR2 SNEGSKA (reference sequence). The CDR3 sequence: CSANPASGAARETQYF. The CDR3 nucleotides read TGCAGTGCTAATCCGGCCAGCGGGGCTGCCAGGGAGACCCAGTACTTC.

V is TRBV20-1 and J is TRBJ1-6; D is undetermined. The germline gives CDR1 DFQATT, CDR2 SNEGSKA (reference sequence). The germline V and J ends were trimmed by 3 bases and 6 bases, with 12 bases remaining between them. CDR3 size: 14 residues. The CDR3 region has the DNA TGCAGTGCTAGGAACCGGGCCATTAATTCACCCCTCCACTTT. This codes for CSARNRAINSPLHF.

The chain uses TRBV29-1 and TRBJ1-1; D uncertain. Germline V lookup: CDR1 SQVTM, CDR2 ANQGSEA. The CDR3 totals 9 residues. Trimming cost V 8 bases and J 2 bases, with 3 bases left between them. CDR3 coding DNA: TGCAGCATCAACACTGAAGCTTTCTTT. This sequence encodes CSINTEAFF.

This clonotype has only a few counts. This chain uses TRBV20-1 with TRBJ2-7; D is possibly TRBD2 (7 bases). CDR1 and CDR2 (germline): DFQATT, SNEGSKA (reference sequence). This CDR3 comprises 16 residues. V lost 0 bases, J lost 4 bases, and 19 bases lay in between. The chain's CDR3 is CSARDLGRGEIYEQYF. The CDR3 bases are TGCAGTGCTAGAGATTTAGGGAGGGGGGAGATATACGAGCAGTACTTC.

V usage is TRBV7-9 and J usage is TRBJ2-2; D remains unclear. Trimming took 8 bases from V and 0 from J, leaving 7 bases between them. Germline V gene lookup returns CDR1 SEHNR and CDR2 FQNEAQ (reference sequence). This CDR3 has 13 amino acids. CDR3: CASELANTGELFF. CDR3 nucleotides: TGTGCCAGCGAGCTAGCGAACACCGGGGAGCTGTTTTTT.